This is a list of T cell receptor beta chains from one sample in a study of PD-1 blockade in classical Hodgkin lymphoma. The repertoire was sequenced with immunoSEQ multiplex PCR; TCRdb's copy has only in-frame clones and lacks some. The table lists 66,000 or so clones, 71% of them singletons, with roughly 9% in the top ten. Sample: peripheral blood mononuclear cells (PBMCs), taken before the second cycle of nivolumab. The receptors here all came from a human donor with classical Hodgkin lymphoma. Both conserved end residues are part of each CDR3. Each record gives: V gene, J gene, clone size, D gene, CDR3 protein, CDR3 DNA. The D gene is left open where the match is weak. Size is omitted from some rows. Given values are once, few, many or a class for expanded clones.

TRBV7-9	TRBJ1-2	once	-	CASSLGGNYGYTF	TGTGCCAGCAGCTTAGGGGGAAACTATGGCTACACCTTC
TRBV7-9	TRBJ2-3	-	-	CAGGPSSTDTQYF	TGTGCAGGGGGGCCCTCTTCCACAGATACGCAGTATTTT
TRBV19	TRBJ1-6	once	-	CASSINNNSPLHF	TGTGCCAGTAGTATCAATAATAATTCACCCCTCCACTTT
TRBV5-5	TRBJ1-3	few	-	CASSLVIGIPIYF	TGTGCCAGCAGCTTGGTTATCGGAATTCCCATATATTTT
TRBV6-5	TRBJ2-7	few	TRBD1	CASRVPGQKGEQYF	TGTGCCAGCAGAGTGCCGGGACAGAAAGGGGAGCAGTACTTC
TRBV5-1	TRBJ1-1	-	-	CASSAQVNTEAFF	TGCGCCAGCAGCGCTCAGGTGAACACTGAAGCTTTCTTT
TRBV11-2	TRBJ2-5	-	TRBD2	CASSPGGAGWETQYF	TGTGCCAGCAGCCCCGGTGGAGCGGGGTGGGAGACCCAGTACTTC
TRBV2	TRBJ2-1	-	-	CAPHPGASYNEQFF	TGTGCCCCCCACCCAGGGGCTTCCTACAATGAGCAGTTCTTC
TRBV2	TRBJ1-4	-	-	CASSVQLTNEKLFF	TGTGCCAGCAGTGTACAGCTAACTAATGAAAAACTGTTTTTT
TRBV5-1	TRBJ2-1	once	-	CASSLTGPHNEQFF	TGCGCCAGCAGCTTAACAGGGCCCCACAATGAGCAGTTCTTC
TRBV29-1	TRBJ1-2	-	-	CSVEESRAYGYTF	TGCAGCGTTGAAGAAAGTAGGGCGTATGGCTACACCTTC
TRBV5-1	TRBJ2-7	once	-	CASSLAVSSYEQYF	TGCGCCAGCAGCTTGGCCGTTAGTTCCTACGAGCAGTACTTC
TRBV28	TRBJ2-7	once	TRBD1	CASRRQGSYEQYF	TGTGCCAGCAGGCGACAGGGATCCTACGAGCAGTACTTC
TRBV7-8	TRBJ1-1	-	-	CASSSEMNTEAFF	TGTGCCAGCAGCTCGGAAATGAACACTGAAGCTTTCTTT
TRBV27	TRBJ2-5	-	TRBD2	CASSLSPPPTRLAGDQETQYF	TGTGCCAGCAGTTTATCTCCGCCCCCCACCCGACTAGCGGGAGATCAAGAGACCCAGTACTTC
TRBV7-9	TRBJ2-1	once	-	CASSLDTASYNEQFF	TGTGCCAGCAGCTTAGATACCGCGTCCTACAATGAGCAGTTCTTC
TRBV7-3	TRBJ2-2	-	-	CASSQLMSTGELFF	TGTGCCAGCAGCCAGCTTATGTCGACCGGGGAGCTGTTTTTT
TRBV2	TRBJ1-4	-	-	CASTLGRGRNEKLFF	TGTGCCAGCACCTTAGGTAGGGGGAGAAATGAAAAACTGTTTTTT
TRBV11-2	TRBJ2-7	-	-	CASSFQPIYEQYF	TGTGCCAGCAGCTTTCAGCCGATCTACGAGCAGTACTTC
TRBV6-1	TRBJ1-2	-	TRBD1	CASRTDRVFGYTF	TGTGCCAGCAGGACGGACAGGGTCTTTGGCTACACCTTC
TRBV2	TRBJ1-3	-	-	CASTGYAGNTIYF	TGTGCCAGTACAGGGTACGCCGGAAACACCATATATTTT
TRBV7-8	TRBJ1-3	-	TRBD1	CASRPTGQRNTIYF	TGTGCCAGCCGGCCTACGGGACAGCGAAACACCATATATTTT
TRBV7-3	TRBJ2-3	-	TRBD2	CASSQRPGLAGATDTQYF	TGTGCCAGCAGCCAACGTCCGGGACTAGCGGGAGCTACAGATACGCAGTATTTT
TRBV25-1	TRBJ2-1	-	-	CASSAVGGGEWGEQFF	TGTGCCAGCAGTGCCGTGGGTGGGGGCGAATGGGGTGAGCAGTTCTTC
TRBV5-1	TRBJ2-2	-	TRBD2	CASSGTTTNTGELFF	TGCGCCAGCAGTGGGACTACCACAAACACCGGGGAGCTGTTTTTT
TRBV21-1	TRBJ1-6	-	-	CASRKDRGSSPLHF	TGTGCCAGCAGGAAGGACAGGGGGAGTTCACCCCTCCACTTT
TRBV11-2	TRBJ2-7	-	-	CASSLVRTKPYEQYF	TGTGCCAGCAGCTTAGTCAGGACTAAGCCCTACGAGCAGTACTTC
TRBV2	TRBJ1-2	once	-	CASSEDGADGYTF	TGTGCCAGCAGTGAAGACGGCGCGGATGGCTACACCTTC
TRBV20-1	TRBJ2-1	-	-	CSASQGGQFF	TGCAGTGCTTCCCAGGGAGGGCAGTTCTTC
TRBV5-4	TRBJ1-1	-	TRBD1	CASSLRQGVDEAFF	TGTGCCAGCAGCTTGAGACAGGGGGTTGATGAAGCTTTCTTT
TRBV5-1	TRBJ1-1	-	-	CASRALGGTEAFF	TGCGCCAGCAGGGCCCTCGGGGGCACTGAAGCTTTCTTT
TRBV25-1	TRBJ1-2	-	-	CASSEVRDYGYTF	TGTGCCAGCAGTGAAGTCCGAGACTATGGCTACACCTTC
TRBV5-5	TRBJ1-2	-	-	CASSMEGYGYTF	TGTGCCAGCAGCATGGAGGGATATGGCTACACCTTC
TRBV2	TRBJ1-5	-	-	CASSEQERGKRPQHF	TGTGCCAGCAGTGAACAAGAGAGGGGGAAAAGGCCCCAGCATTTT
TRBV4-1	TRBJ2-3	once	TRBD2	CASSQDPAGGTNTQYF	TGCGCCAGCAGCCAAGATCCAGCGGGAGGGACTAATACGCAGTATTTT
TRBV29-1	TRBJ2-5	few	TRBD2	CSGRPAGGTQYF	TGCAGCGGGCGACCGGCGGGGGGGACCCAGTACTTC
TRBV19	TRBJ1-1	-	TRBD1	CASSFTGGATTEAFF	TGTGCCAGTAGTTTTACAGGGGGCGCGACCACTGAAGCTTTCTTT
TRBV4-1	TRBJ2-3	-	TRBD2	CASSQDRTSGADTQYF	TGCGCCAGCAGCCAAGATCGAACTAGCGGGGCGGATACGCAGTATTTT
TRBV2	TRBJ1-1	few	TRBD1	CASSWATGAGTEAFF	TGTGCCAGCAGTTGGGCGACAGGGGCGGGAACTGAAGCTTTCTTT
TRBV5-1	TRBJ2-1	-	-	CASSLVVAGTNEQFF	TGCGCCAGCAGCTTGGTGGTTGCGGGGACAAATGAGCAGTTCTTC
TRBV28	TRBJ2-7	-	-	CASSLIAGQSYEQYF	TGTGCCAGCAGTTTAATTGCGGGGCAGAGCTACGAGCAGTACTTC
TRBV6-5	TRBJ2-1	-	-	CASSKPGTYNEQFF	TGTGCCAGCAGTAAGCCCGGGACCTACAATGAGCAGTTCTTC
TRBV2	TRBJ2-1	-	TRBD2	CASRGLAGAHYNEQFF	TGTGCCAGCAGGGGACTAGCGGGGGCCCATTACAATGAGCAGTTCTTC
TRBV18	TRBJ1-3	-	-	CASSTNHPTLRGNTIYF	TGTGCCAGCTCGACAAATCACCCCACGTTGAGGGGAAACACCATATATTTT
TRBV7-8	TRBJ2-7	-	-	CASSPLEVSYEQYF	TGTGCCAGCAGCCCCTTGGAAGTCTCCTACGAGCAGTACTTC
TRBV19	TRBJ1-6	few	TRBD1	CASSRQGTSPLHF	TGTGCCAGTAGTAGACAGGGAACTTCACCCCTCCACTTT
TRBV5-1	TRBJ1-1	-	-	CASVGQQNTEAFF	TGCGCCAGCGTAGGCCAGCAAAACACTGAAGCTTTCTTT